This TCR beta chain comes out of a study of blood T cell repertoires in COVID-19. Study summary: Acute and convalescent COVID-19 samples came from the United States, Italy and Spain. PBMCs, B-cell-depleted T cells, or T cells were the source of the cDNA or gDNA that made up the material.

Source study methods: Nucleated cell counts were estimated from reference gene primer amplification. Using immunoSEQ multiplex PCR, the repertoire was profiled, and TCRdb retains in-frame clones only, with some absent. V, J and clone size were drawn from that table, and D and trimming were deduced from the DNA. Of some 110,000 clones in the sample, roughly 85% were seen once. Seattle patients were enrolled during active infection and followed longitudinally. Per germline, CDR1 SGHTA and CDR2 FQGNSA. This CDR3 comprises 16 residues. The V gene end was trimmed by 5 bases and the J gene end by 5 bases; junction bases not matched to a gene: 12.

V gene TRBV7-2 combines with J gene TRBJ2-3, with 8 bases matching TRBD1. The receptor's source is a woman of 80 years or more with COVID-19, enrolled during active disease. Sequencing input: peripheral blood. Here the CDR3 reads CASSPPDQGAGDTQYF. CDR3 coding DNA: TGTGCCAGCAGCCCGCCTGACCAGGGGGCGGGAGATACGCAGTATTTT.